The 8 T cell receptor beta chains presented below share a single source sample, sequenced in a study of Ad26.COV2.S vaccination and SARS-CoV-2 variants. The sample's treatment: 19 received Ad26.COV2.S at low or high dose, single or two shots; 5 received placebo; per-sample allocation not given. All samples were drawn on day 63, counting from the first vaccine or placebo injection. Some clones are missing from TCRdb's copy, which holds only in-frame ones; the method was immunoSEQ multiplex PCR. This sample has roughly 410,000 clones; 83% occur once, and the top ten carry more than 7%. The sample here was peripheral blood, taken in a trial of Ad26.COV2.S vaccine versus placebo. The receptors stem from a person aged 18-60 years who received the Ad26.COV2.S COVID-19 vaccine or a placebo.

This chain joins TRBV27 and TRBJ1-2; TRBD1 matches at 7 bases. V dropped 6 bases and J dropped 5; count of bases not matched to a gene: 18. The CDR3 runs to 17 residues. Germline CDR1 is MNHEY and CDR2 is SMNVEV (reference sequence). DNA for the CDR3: TGTGCCAGCAGAAGAGGGGGCCCCGGGCGGTTAGGATATGGCTACACCTTC. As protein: CASRRGGPGRLGYGYTF.

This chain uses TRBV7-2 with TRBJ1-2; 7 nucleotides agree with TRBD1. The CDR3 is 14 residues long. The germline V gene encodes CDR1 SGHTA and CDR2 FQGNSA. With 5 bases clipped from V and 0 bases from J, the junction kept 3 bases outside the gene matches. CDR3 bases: TGTGCCAGCAGCCCCGGGACAGCTAACTATGGCTACACCTTC. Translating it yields CASSPGTANYGYTF.

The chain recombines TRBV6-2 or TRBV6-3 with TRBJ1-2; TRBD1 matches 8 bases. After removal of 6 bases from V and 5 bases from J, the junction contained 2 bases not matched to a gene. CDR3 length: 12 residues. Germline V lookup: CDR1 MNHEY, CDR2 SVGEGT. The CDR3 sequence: CASSDRGYGYTF. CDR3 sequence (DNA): TGTGCCAGCAGCGACAGGGGTTATGGCTACACCTTC.

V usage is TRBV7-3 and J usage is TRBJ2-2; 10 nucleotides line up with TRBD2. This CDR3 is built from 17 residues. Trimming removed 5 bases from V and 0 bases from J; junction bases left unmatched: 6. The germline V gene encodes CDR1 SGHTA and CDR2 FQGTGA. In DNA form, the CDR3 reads TGTGCCAGCAGCCGTCGAGCGGGAGGGGCGAACACCGGGGAGCTGTTTTTT. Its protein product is CASSRRAGGANTGELFF.

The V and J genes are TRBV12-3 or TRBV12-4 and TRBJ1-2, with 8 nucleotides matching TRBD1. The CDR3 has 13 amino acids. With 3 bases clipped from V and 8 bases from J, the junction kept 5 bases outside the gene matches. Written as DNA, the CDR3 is TGTGCCAGCAGTTTCGGACAGGGAGTGGGCTACACCTTC. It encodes CASSFGQGVGYTF.

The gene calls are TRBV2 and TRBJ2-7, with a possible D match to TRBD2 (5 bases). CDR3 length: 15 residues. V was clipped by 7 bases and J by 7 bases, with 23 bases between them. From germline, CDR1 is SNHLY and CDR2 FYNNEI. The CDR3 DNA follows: TGTGCCAGCACCGAGGAACGGGGTAGATTCGGAGAGCAGTACTTC. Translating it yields CASTEERGRFGEQYF.

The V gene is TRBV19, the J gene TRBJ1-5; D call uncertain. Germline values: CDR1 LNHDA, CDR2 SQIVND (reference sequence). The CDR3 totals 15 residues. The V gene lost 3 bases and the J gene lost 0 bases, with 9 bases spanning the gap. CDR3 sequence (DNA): TGTGCCAGTAGTATGGATAGTCCTAGCAATCAGCCCCAGCATTTT. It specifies CASSMDSPSNQPQHF.

The CDR3 DNA follows: TGTGCCAGCAACCCAGCGGGGGGGACTCTTCGGGAGCAGTTCTTC. Translation gives CASNPAGGTLREQFF. The chain carries TRBV7-2 and TRBJ2-1, with 10 bases aligning to TRBD2. Germline V gene lookup returns CDR1 SGHTA and CDR2 FQGNSA. Trimming at V came to 7 bases and at J to 10 bases, leaving 13 bases not matched to a gene. The CDR3 extends over 15 amino acids.